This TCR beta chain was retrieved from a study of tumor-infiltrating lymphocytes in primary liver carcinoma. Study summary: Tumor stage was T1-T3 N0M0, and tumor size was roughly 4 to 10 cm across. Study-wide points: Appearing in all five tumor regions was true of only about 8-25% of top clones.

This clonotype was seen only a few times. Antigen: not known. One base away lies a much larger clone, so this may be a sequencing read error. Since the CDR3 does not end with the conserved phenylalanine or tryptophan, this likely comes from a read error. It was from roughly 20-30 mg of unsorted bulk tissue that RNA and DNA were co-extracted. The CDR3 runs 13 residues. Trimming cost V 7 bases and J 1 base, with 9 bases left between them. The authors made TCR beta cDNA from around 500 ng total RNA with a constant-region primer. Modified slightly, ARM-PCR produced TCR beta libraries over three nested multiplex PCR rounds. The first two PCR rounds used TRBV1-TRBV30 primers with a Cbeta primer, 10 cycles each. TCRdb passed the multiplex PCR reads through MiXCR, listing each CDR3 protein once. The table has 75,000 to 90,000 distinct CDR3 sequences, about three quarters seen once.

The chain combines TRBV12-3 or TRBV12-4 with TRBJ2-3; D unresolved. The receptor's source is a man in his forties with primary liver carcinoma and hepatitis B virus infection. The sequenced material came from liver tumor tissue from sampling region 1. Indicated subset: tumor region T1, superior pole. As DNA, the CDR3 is TGTGCCAGCACTCCGGACGGCACAGATACGCAGTATTAT. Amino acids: CASTPDGTDTQYY.